This T cell receptor (beta chain) was sequenced during a study of blood T cell repertoires in COVID-19. Whole-study context: Italy, Spain and the United States were the sources of the convalescent and acute COVID-19 samples.

Germline V gene sequence: CDR1 LNHDA, CDR2 SQIVND (reference sequence). The CDR3 totals 14 residues. Trimming shortened V by 5 bases and J by 4 bases, and 12 bases separated the two germline ends. Original methodology: Reference gene primer amplification yielded estimated nucleated cell counts. Generated by immunoSEQ multiplex PCR, the TCRdb table keeps only in-frame clones and is missing some. V and J calls and clone size are copied from that table; D and trimming were computed from the DNA. The table has a few hundred thousand clones, approximately 81% seen once. The specimen was peripheral blood. The V gene is TRBV19, the J gene TRBJ2-1; perhaps TRBD1 as D (6 bases). This TCR came from a woman younger than 30 with acute or convalescent COVID-19. CDR3: CASSSGTLYNEQFF. The DNA for the CDR3 is TGTGCCAGTAGTTCAGGGACACTATACAATGAGCAGTTCTTC.